These 31 T cell receptor beta chains share one sample of origin, sequenced in a study of T cell repertoires in cytomegalovirus infection. TCRdb reprocessed the reads via MiXCR and lists one record per CDR3 protein. The sample yields about 360,000 distinct CDR3 sequences, about a third seen once. For these receptors, no antigen is known. The sequencing used cultured PBMCs, collected from culture after CMV antigen stimulation. Receptors were obtained from a human donor in good health (CMV status not recorded). Some clones in this sample may be carry-over from other donors' samples.

V gene TRBV6-1 combines with J gene TRBJ1-1; weak D call: TRBD1 (5 bases). There are 14 residues in the CDR3. V gave up 7 bases and J gave up 3 bases, with 15 bases separating them. The germline gives CDR1 MNHNS, CDR2 SASEGT. This CDR3 reads CASTIGWGDTEAFF. CDR3 nucleotides: TGTGCCAGCACAATCGGTTGGGGGGACACTGAAGCTTTCTTT.

The V and J genes are TRBV5-1 and TRBJ2-7; 7 bases match TRBD2. This CDR3 contains 13 residues. V dropped 6 bases and J dropped 4; count of bases not matched to a gene: 7. Germline CDR1 is SGHRS and CDR2 is YFSETQ. CDR3 in DNA: TGCGCCAGCAAAGCTAGCGGAGATTACGAGCAGTACTTC. It is translated as CASKASGDYEQYF.

This chain uses TRBV7-2 with TRBJ2-7, with D hard to call. The CDR3 sequence is 11 residues long. V lost 1 base and J lost 8, with 6 bases in between. Germline V gene lookup returns CDR1 SGHTA and CDR2 FQGNSA. The CDR3 coding sequence is TGTGCCAGCAGCTTAGTGGGTAAGCAGTACGTC. This codes for CASSLVGKQYV.

Details on this clonotype: This may be a read error, as it is one base from a much larger clone. The genes are TRBV7-2 and TRBJ2-1, with 11 positions matching TRBD2. This CDR3 is 14 amino acids long. Germline loops: CDR1 SGHTA, CDR2 FQGNSA. Trimming removed 7 bases from V and 7 bases from J; junction bases left unmatched: 6. CDR3 sequence: CASMWTSGWNEQFF. In nucleotides, the CDR3 is TGTGCCAGCATGTGGACTAGCGGGTGGAATGAGCAGTTCTTC. Looking up the rest from reference TRBV7-2 and TRBJ2-1 gives the full variable domain: GAGVSQSPSNKVTEKGKDVELRCDPISGHTALYWYRQSLGQGLEFLIYFQGNSAPDKSGLPSDRFSAERTGGSVSTLTIQRTQQEDSAVYLCASMWTSGWNEQFFGPGTRLTVL.

This chain connects TRBV5-4 to TRBJ1-4, with D maybe TRBD1 (6 bases). V lost 4 bases and J lost 8, with 18 bases in between. Germline V gene sequence: CDR1 SGHNT, CDR2 YYREEE (reference sequence). The CDR3 is 15 residues long. The CDR3 region is CASSLRGVGGEKLFF. The DNA for the CDR3 is TGTGCCAGCAGCCTACGCGGCGTAGGGGGAGAAAAACTGTTTTTT.

This clonotype was counted at least ten times. The CDR3 bases are TGTGCCAGCAGTCAACGCCAAGAGACCCAGTACTTC. Translated: CASSQRQETQYF. J is TRBJ2-5 and V is TRBV6-2 or TRBV6-3; D remains unclear. V gave up 5 bases and J gave up 1 base, with 5 bases separating them. CDR1 MNHEY and CDR2 SVGEGT come from the germline V gene. This CDR3 has 12 residues.

V usage is TRBV19 and J usage is TRBJ1-6; D unclear. Looked up from germline, CDR1 is LNHDA and CDR2 is SQIVND (reference sequence). The V end was cut by 7 bases, the J end by 4 bases, with 8 bases between. The CDR3 has 13 residues. The CDR3 region has the DNA TGTGCCAGTATACGGGATTATAATTCACCCCTCCACTTT. Translation gives CASIRDYNSPLHF. The variable domain in full, with the rest retrieved from reference TRBV19 and TRBJ1-6, is DGGITQSPKYLFRKEGQNVTLSCEQNLNHDAMYWYRQDPGQGLRLIYYSQIVNDFQKGDIAEGYSVSREKKESFPLTVTSAQKNPTAFYLCASIRDYNSPLHFGNGTRLTVT.

This clonotype was counted a few times. The chain couples TRBV7-2 to TRBJ1-5; the D gene is possibly TRBD1 (5 bases). The germline V gene encodes CDR1 SGHTA and CDR2 FQGNSA. V lost 5 bases and J lost 7, with 12 bases in between. This CDR3 region has 13 residues. The CDR3 DNA follows: TGTGCCAGCAGCCTAGGGGCGAAACAGCCCCAGCATTTT. Its protein product is CASSLGAKQPQHF.

The chain carries TRBV6-6 and TRBJ2-1, with D possibly TRBD2 on 7 matching bases. The CDR3 extends over 15 amino acids. CDR1 and CDR2 from the germline V gene are MNHNY and SVGAGI (reference sequence). V was shortened by 2 bases and J by 9 bases, with 17 bases between the two germline ends. CDR3 amino acids: CASSYRGGESGEQFF. The CDR3 nucleotides are TGTGCCAGCAGTTACCGAGGGGGGGAGTCCGGTGAGCAGTTCTTC.

V is TRBV7-2 and J is TRBJ2-7; possible D gene TRBD2, 5 bases. Trimming removed 4 bases at V and 5 bases at J, with 9 bases between. The CDR3 sequence is 12 residues long. Germline V gene lookup returns CDR1 SGHTA and CDR2 FQGNSA. As DNA, the CDR3 is TGTGCCAGCAGCTCGTTCGGGAACGAGCAGTACGTC. Protein product: CASSSFGNEQYV.

This clonotype was detected many times. The chain uses TRBV7-2 and TRBJ2-3; possibly TRBD1 for D (7 bases). The ends were cut back, 1 base at V and 1 base at J, with 12 bases in the middle. This CDR3 has 16 amino acids. Germline V CDR1 and CDR2: SGHTA, FQGNSA. The DNA of the CDR3 is TGTGCCAGCAGCTTAGTAGGCAGGGGGGGCACAGATACGCAGTATTTT. Translation: CASSLVGRGGTDTQYF.

This sequence joins TRBV7-2 and TRBJ2-1; D unresolved. The V gene lost 0 bases and the J gene lost 10 bases, with 13 bases spanning the gap. The CDR3 has 14 amino acids. CDR1 SGHTA and CDR2 FQGNSA come from the germline V gene. The CDR3 DNA is TGTGCCAGCAGCTTAGCGCAAGGACCCGGAGAGCAGTTCTTC. It is translated as CASSLAQGPGEQFF.

The rearrangement uses TRBV28 and TRBJ2-7; TRBD1 agrees at 10 bases. This CDR3 spans 16 amino acids. Germline V gene sequence: CDR1 MDHEN, CDR2 SYDVKM. V lost 7 bases to trimming and J lost 5 bases; unmatched junction nucleotides: 14. Here the CDR3 reads CASTRQGAFRLNEQYF. In DNA form, the CDR3 reads TGTGCCAGCACCCGACAGGGGGCATTCAGGCTAAACGAGCAGTACTTC.

The table lists this clonotype with many counts. The chain recombines TRBV14 with TRBJ1-2; D possibly corresponds to TRBD1 (5 bases). The CDR3 extends over 14 amino acids. V shed 5 bases and J shed 6 bases, with 16 bases lying between them. Per the germline V gene, CDR1 is SGHDN and CDR2 is FVKESK. The CDR3 sequence: CASSTLGREDGYTF. Here the CDR3 DNA reads TGTGCCAGCAGCACCCTGGGCAGGGAGGATGGCTACACCTTC.

This sequence joins TRBV6-2 or TRBV6-3 and TRBJ1-1; TRBD1 aligns across 7 bases. The CDR3 runs to 15 residues. Germline CDR1 MNHEY, CDR2 SVGEGT. With V trimmed by 7 bases and J by 4 bases, 12 bases remained unmatched. Here the CDR3 DNA reads TGTGCCAGCACTCCATTGGGACAGCCCCGCACTGAAGCTTTCTTT. It is translated as CASTPLGQPRTEAFF.

The chain has TRBV27 and TRBJ2-2; the D gene is possibly TRBD1 (7 bases). Deletions cut 4 bases from V and 4 bases from J, with 28 bases between. The CDR3 runs to 20 residues. Per the germline V gene, CDR1 is MNHEY and CDR2 is SMNVEV (reference sequence). CDR3 nucleotide sequence: TGTGCCAGCAGTTGGGGGAGGAGACAGGGTTTCTCGTGGCTCACCGGGGAGCTGTTTTTT. Translation gives CASSWGRRQGFSWLTGELFF.

V gene TRBV9 combines with J gene TRBJ1-2; TRBD1 might be the D (5 bases). From germline, CDR1 is SGDLS and CDR2 YYNGEE. The V gene lost 0 bases and the J gene lost 6 bases, with 12 bases spanning the gap. This CDR3 region has 14 residues. The CDR3 DNA is TGTGCCAGCAGCGTAGATGGGGGTTTCGATGGCTACACCTTC. Protein: CASSVDGGFDGYTF.

The chain carries TRBV7-2 and TRBJ2-1, with TRBD2 identical over 8 bases. Trimming cost V 1 base and J 9 bases; bases outside gene matches: 2. This CDR3 contains 13 residues. CDR1 and CDR2 (germline): SGHTA, FQGNSA. The CDR3 coding sequence is TGTGCCAGCAGCTTAGACCGGGGGGGTGAGCAGTTCTTC. The encoded protein is CASSLDRGGEQFF.

V is TRBV9 and J is TRBJ1-1; a weak D match, TRBD1 (6 bases). This CDR3 is built from 18 residues. Trimming shortened V by 0 bases and J by 1 base, and 19 bases separated the two germline ends. Germline-derived CDR1 and CDR2 are SGDLS and YYNGEE. The CDR3 DNA reads as TGTGCCAGCAGCGTAGACCCAAGCCAAGCAGGGGCGAACACTGAAGCTTTCTTT. Protein product: CASSVDPSQAGANTEAFF.

The chain links TRBV19 to TRBJ2-5; D gene ambiguous. The V and J ends lost 3 bases and 0 bases respectively, with 5 bases between them. Germline V lookup: CDR1 LNHDA, CDR2 SQIVND (reference sequence). This CDR3 has 13 amino acids. In nucleotides, the CDR3 is TGTGCCAGTAGTATCCTCGACCAAGAGACCCAGTACTTC. Translated: CASSILDQETQYF.

This clonotype was recorded many times. The rearrangement joins TRBV7-6 to TRBJ2-1; 9 bases match TRBD2. Trimming cost V 5 bases and J 8 bases; bases outside gene matches: 7. The CDR3 covers 14 residues. Looked up from germline, CDR1 is SGHVS and CDR2 is FNYEAQ. The CDR3: CASSGAGGTDEQFF. CDR3 DNA sequence: TGTGCCAGCAGCGGAGCGGGAGGAACGGATGAGCAGTTCTTC.

This clonotype has just a few counts. The genes are TRBV2 and TRBJ2-3; 8 bases fit TRBD2. The CDR3 is made up of 14 amino acids. Germline lookup yields CDR1 SNHLY and CDR2 FYNNEI. Trimming removed 5 bases from V and 2 bases from J; junction bases left unmatched: 3. The CDR3 loop is CASSRAGVTDTQYF. The CDR3 nucleotides are TGTGCCAGCAGTCGAGCGGGGGTCACAGATACGCAGTATTTT.

This clonotype was seen only a few times. This chain links TRBV11-2 with TRBJ2-1; TRBD2 agrees at 11 bases. V shed 3 bases and J 4 bases; nucleotides not matched to a gene: 5. Per germline, CDR1 SGHAT and CDR2 FQNNGV. This CDR3 region has 16 residues. In nucleotides, the CDR3 is TGTGCCAGCAGCTTCACTAGCGGGAGTGTTTACAATGAGCAGTTCTTC. Translating gives CASSFTSGSVYNEQFF.

The chain is built from TRBV7-2 and TRBJ2-1; 8 bases match TRBD2. This CDR3 spans 15 amino acids. With 5 bases clipped from V and 5 bases from J, the junction kept 8 bases outside the gene matches. Germline CDR1 reads SGHTA; CDR2 reads FQGNSA. CDR3 loop: CASSTLAGPNNEQFF. CDR3 nucleotide sequence: TGTGCCAGCAGCACCCTAGCGGGTCCTAACAATGAGCAGTTCTTC. Supplemented by reference TRBV7-2 and TRBJ2-1, the full variable domain reads GAGVSQSPSNKVTEKGKDVELRCDPISGHTALYWYRQSLGQGLEFLIYFQGNSAPDKSGLPSDRFSAERTGGSVSTLTIQRTQQEDSAVYLCASSTLAGPNNEQFFGPGTRLTVL.

V and J are TRBV6-5 and TRBJ1-2; D gene ambiguous. CDR3 length equals 11 residues. The germline CDR1 and CDR2 sequences are MNHEY and SVGAGI. The V end was cut by 6 bases, the J end by 2 bases, with 4 bases between. CDR3 loop: CASRQNYGYTF. CDR3 nucleotide sequence: TGTGCCAGCAGGCAGAACTATGGCTACACCTTC.

This clonotype was observed a few times. This chain uses TRBV6-1 with TRBJ1-2, with TRBD1 as a possible D gene (6 bases). This CDR3 comprises 13 residues. CDR1 is MNHNS, CDR2 SASEGT, per germline. Trimming cost V 6 bases and J 8 bases, with 16 bases left between them. The CDR3 protein is CASSPQGITGYTF. As DNA, the CDR3 is TGTGCCAGCAGCCCGCAGGGGATTACGGGCTACACCTTC.

The chain joins TRBV7-2 to TRBJ2-2; a weak D match, TRBD1 (5 bases). The V end lost 6 bases, the J end lost 4 bases, and 18 bases lay between the germline ends. The CDR3 loop spans 16 amino acids. Germline CDR1 is SGHTA and CDR2 is FQGNSA. The CDR3 loop is CASSPPLGAVTGELFF. The DNA of the CDR3 is TGTGCCAGCAGTCCCCCCCTAGGGGCTGTCACCGGGGAGCTGTTTTTT.

This clonotype showed up just a few times. The V gene is TRBV19, the J gene TRBJ1-1, with D unresolved. V lost 5 bases to trimming and J lost 1 base, with 11 bases between them. The CDR3 spans 14 residues. In germline, CDR1 is LNHDA, CDR2 SQIVND (reference sequence). Here the CDR3 reads CASSPHLTNTEAFF. The CDR3 region has the DNA TGTGCCAGTAGTCCCCATCTTACGAACACTGAAGCTTTCTTT.

The V gene is TRBV20-1, the J gene TRBJ2-1, with a possible D match to TRBD2 (6 bases). The CDR3 runs 15 residues. The V gene's germline CDR1 is DFQATT and CDR2 SNEGSKA (reference sequence). Trimming left V 3 bases short and J 3 bases short, with 15 bases between. CDR3 in amino acids: CSASSTSRGYNEQFF. The CDR3 DNA reads TGCAGTGCTAGTTCAACTAGCAGAGGCTACAATGAGCAGTTCTTC.

This clonotype was counted between two and nine times. The gene calls are TRBV4-3 and TRBJ1-1, with no clear D. The V gene's germline CDR1 is LGHNA and CDR2 YSLEER. This CDR3 comprises 13 residues. The V end was cut by 1 base, the J end by 3 bases, with 6 bases between. The CDR3 loop is CASSQVRDTEAFF. The CDR3 DNA reads as TGCGCCAGCAGCCAAGTTCGAGACACTGAAGCTTTCTTT.

This clonotype occurred many times. The CDR3 is CASSPYLDGAYGYTF. The CDR3 nucleotides read TGTGCCAGCAGCCCCTATTTAGACGGTGCCTATGGCTACACCTTC. This sequence joins TRBV7-2 and TRBJ1-2; D gene unclear. The CDR3 is 15 residues long. Deletions cut 5 bases from V and 4 bases from J, with 17 bases between. Germline V gives CDR1 SGHTA, CDR2 FQGNSA.